Listed here is a single TCR beta chain. Its antigen remains unknown. The data are from a study of T cells after yellow fever vaccination. Study-level findings and limits: Post-booster repertoires again held most primary-vaccination clones (roughly 95% CD4, about 88% CD8).

UMIs and a universal primer site were added when TCR cDNA was made by 5'RACE template switching. TCRdb ran MiXCR on the 5' RACE reads and lists one entry per CDR3 protein. The sample has about 580,000 distinct CDR3 sequences, roughly a sixth seen once; the top ten hold approximately 15%. CDR3 length equals 15 residues. CDR1 LGHNA and CDR2 YSLEER come from the germline V gene. The germline V and J ends were trimmed by 0 bases and 9 bases, with 12 bases remaining between them. Material: PBMCs, obtained roughly 5 days after the first yellow fever vaccination. V is TRBV4-3 and J is TRBJ1-6; a possible D gene is TRBD1 (6 bases). The clonotype comes from a man between 18 and 29 years old who received the YFV17D yellow fever vaccine. CDR3 DNA: TGCGCCAGCAGCCAAGATGGGGGCCAGGGTTCACCCCTCCACTTT. Amino acids: CASSQDGGQGSPLHF.